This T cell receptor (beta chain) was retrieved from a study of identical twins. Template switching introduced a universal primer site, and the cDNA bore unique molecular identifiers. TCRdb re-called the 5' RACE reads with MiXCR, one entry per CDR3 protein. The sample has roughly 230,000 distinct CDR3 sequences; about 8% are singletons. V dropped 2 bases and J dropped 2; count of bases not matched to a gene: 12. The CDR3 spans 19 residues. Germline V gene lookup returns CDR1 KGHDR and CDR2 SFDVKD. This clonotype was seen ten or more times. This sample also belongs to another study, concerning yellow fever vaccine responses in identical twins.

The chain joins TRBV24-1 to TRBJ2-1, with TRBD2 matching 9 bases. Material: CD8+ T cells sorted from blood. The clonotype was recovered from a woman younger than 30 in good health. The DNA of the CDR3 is TGTGCCACCAGTGATTCGGGACTAGCCGATACAGGGACCTACAATGAGCAGTTCTTC. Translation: CATSDSGLADTGTYNEQFF.